The T cell receptor beta chain described here comes from a study of shared clonotypes between healthy human individuals. General study results and limits: Estimated richness was generally greater in naive than memory subsets.

Adult Caucasians living in Nashville, Tennessee made up all of the donors. The genomic DNA of each subset was split evenly across several immunoSEQ plates. Method: immunoSEQ multiplex PCR; TCRdb's copy keeps in-frame clones and lacks some. The top ten clones hold about 1.8% of a sample with hundreds of thousands of clones, 55% to 85% of them seen once. The germline CDR1 and CDR2 sequences are MDHEN and SYDVKM. The CDR3 spans 15 residues. V lost 4 bases and J lost 3; bases outside the gene matches: 7. Note on this clone: Its antigen remains unknown. Other DNA sequences in this specimen translate into the identical CDR3.

The gene calls are TRBV28 and TRBJ2-7; 9 bases are shared with TRBD1. The sequenced sample consisted of memory CD4+ T cells sorted from blood. Subset indicated: CD45RA-negative fraction. The sequence was collected from a woman aged 25 to 39 in good health. The CDR3 loop is CASSSTGTGNYEQYF. The CDR3 DNA reads as TGTGCCAGCAGTTCGACCGGGACAGGGAACTACGAGCAGTACTTC.